Included here is one T cell receptor beta chain sequence, with context. A few counts support this clonotype. Its antigen remains unidentified. No much larger clone exists at a distance of one base, and base qualities are not known. The data belong to a study of T cells in Graves' hyperthyroidism and ophthalmopathy (dated by TCRdb to the late 2010s). Regarding the complete study: Peripheral blood was sampled at the time of initial diagnosis, prior to any treatment. Prospective prediction of ophthalmopathy was tested in an independent validation cohort of 18 to 20 hyperthyroidism patients and roughly 16 patients who later progressed to ophthalmopathy. The 75 to 100 discovery patients were randomly split 7:3 into training and test sets. Following sampling, methimazole starting at 30 mg daily was given to hyperthyroidism patients, and high-dose intravenous methylprednisolone was given to ophthalmopathy patients. A discovery cohort of fewer than 110 patients, roughly 43 with Graves' ophthalmopathy and more than 55 with stable Graves' hyperthyroidism, was used to find distinguishing TCR V-J signatures. The study also compared thyroid tissue and blood T-cell repertoires from several Graves' hyperthyroidism patients. The paper describes TCR Vbeta CDR3 sequencing of 135 peripheral blood samples, made up of 43 ophthalmopathy patients, some 76 hyperthyroidism patients and 17 progressor patients.

The TCR beta CDR3 regions were amplified from RNA transcripts. The TCR CDR3 was subjected to a first round of RT-PCR using the HTBI primer set and the Qiagen OneStep RT-PCR kit. Libraries were constructed in a second round of multiplex PCR, after which size selection and purification were performed. Paired-end sequencing of the libraries was performed with 100 bp reads on an Illumina HiSeq2000. On the study's bioinformatics: Raw data were processed with SOAPnuke, discarding reads with adapters, uncalled bases, mean Phred below 15, or no exact constant-primer or identifier match. High-quality paired reads were merged with COPE v1.2.5, and unique nucleotide sequences were defined as clonotypes. MiTCR v1.1 was used to align clonotypes to the IMGT TRBV, TRBD and TRBJ reference segments. Only V-J combinations with frequency above 0.0001, covering 99.2% of repertoires, were analysed. The TCS score was defined as F50 (clonal expansion) divided by E x V (chaos), with BLOSUM62-based TCRdist calculated between CDR3 peptides within each V-J. Welch's t-statistics and random forest reduced 514 V-J features to around 14, which were used in a naive Bayes classifier (R e1071). TCRdb's own reprocessing of the public reads used fastp at Q25 and MiXCR and kept productive beta chains. Every CDR3 protein is listed once, alongside the most common genes and DNA of its rows. TCRdb's processing, not the authors', yielded these V and J calls. The sample data list roughly 200,000 distinct CDR3 sequences, and around 16% of these were observed just once. The leading ten clones occupy about 45% of the sample.

The CDR3 covers 14 residues, taking in both the cysteine and the phenylalanine. Only the CDR3 portion is preserved as DNA: 42 bases, with reading frame beginning at the first base. Trimming takes 9 bases off V and 2 bases off J; junction bases not matched to a gene: 7. CDR1 and CDR2, per the germline V gene (reference sequence), are LNHDA and SQIVND. Graves' hyperthyroidism was defined as stable when no progression to ophthalmopathy occurred over 18 months of follow-up. The hyperthyroidism patients were between 18 and 65 years old and newly diagnosed, with a disease duration of less than 2 months. Any patient with an uncontrolled infection, another autoimmune disease, pregnancy or lactation was excluded. Diagnoses were based on clinical symptoms, serum thyroxine and TRAb, thyroid ultrasound and orbital computed tomography. PBMCs were isolated from more than 9 ml of fresh peripheral blood by Ficoll-Paque density gradient centrifugation. Trizol reagent was used to extract total RNA, and RNA quality was then checked on an Agilent 2100 Bioanalyzer.

Here is what the overall study found, with its caveats: During validation, the model predicted progression to ophthalmopathy a median of approximately 6.5 months ahead of onset, with almost 71% sensitivity and less than 85% specificity. Blood samples also contained most of the expanded thyroid clonotypes (frequency above 0.001), which suggests that blood repertoires may reflect thyroid immune responses. Sample size was not statistically predetermined, and investigators were not blinded to group allocation. A 13 V-J signature model separated ophthalmopathy from stable hyperthyroidism, with about 88% sensitivity and roughly 81% specificity in cross-validation and 80%/75% in testing.

The V gene is TRBV19 and the J gene is TRBJ2-7, with 10 bases aligning to TRBD2. The material sequenced was blood. This clonotype originated in a man in his forties with Graves' hyperthyroidism. CDR3 loop: CASQRTSGTYEQYF. The sequence in DNA is TGTGCCAGCCAGAGGACTAGCGGTACCTACGAGCAGTACTTC.